These 20 T cell receptor beta chains were all obtained from the same sample, sequenced in a study of CD8+CD57+ T cells in acquired aplastic anemia. Sequencing involved patients with CD8+CD57+ cell expansion previously shown by flow cytometry. Researchers used genomic DNA as the template to profile TCR beta VDJ and CDR3. In TCRdb, the reads were re-called with MiXCR into one record per CDR3 protein. The top ten clones hold more than 30% of a sample with just over 150,000 distinct CDR3 sequences, more than 40% of them seen once. The sequenced material came from sorted CD4+, CD8+, or CD8+CD57+ T cells (not recorded which) from PBMCs. All receptors derive from a human donor with aplastic anemia.

CDR3 nucleotides: TGTGCTAGTGGTTTGGCCCCCGAATTGGGCTATGGCTACACCTTC. It encodes CASGLAPELGYGYTF. The chain employs TRBV12-5 and TRBJ1-2; D is unclear. V lost 1 base to trimming and J lost 4 bases, with 13 bases between them. Germline loops: CDR1 LGHNT, CDR2 FRNRAP. The CDR3 consists of 15 residues. The complete variable domain, with remaining parts taken from reference TRBV12-5 and TRBJ1-2, reads DARVTQTPRHKVTEMGQEVTMRCQPILGHNTVFWYRQTMMQGLELLAYFRNRAPLDDSGMPKDRFSAEMPDATLATLKIQPSEPRDSAVYFCASGLAPELGYGYTFGSGTRLTVV.

This clonotype was recorded at least ten times. This chain links TRBV2 with TRBJ1-2; D is perhaps TRBD1 (6 bases). CDR1 is SNHLY and CDR2 is FYNNEI in the germline V gene. The CDR3 has 14 residues. The V end lost 8 bases, the J end lost 6 bases, and 19 bases lay between the germline ends. CDR3: CASYQLGTKNGYTF. DNA of the CDR3: TGTGCCAGCTACCAATTAGGGACAAAAAATGGCTACACCTTC.

This sequence joins TRBV24-1 and TRBJ2-5, with unresolved D. Germline CDR1 KGHDR, CDR2 SFDVKD. Trimming cost V 2 bases and J 0 bases, with 9 bases left between them. CDR3 length: 15 amino acids. CDR3 protein: CATSDSGRNQETQYF. CDR3 in DNA: TGTGCCACCAGTGATTCGGGCCGGAACCAAGAGACCCAGTACTTC.

Many counts were recorded for this clonotype. The rearrangement joins TRBV29-1 to TRBJ2-7, with TRBD1 identical over 9 bases. Losses at the gene ends were 2 bases for V and 4 bases for J; bases not matched to a gene: 3. CDR1 and CDR2 from the germline V gene are SQVTM and ANQGSEA. The CDR3 loop spans 13 amino acids. CDR3 DNA sequence: TGCAGCGTTGAACTGACAGGGGGGTACGAGCAGTACTTC. Translating it yields CSVELTGGYEQYF.

The J gene is TRBJ2-1, the V gene TRBV3-1; a weak D match, TRBD2 (5 bases). CDR3 length: 14 amino acids. Germline loops: CDR1 LGHDT, CDR2 YNNKEL (reference sequence). Trimming took 0 bases from V and 10 from J, leaving 13 bases between them. CDR3 region: CASSQDPTGFEQFF. CDR3 nucleotide sequence: TGTGCCAGCAGCCAAGACCCCACGGGATTCGAGCAGTTCTTC.

This clonotype was counted many times. This rearrangement joins TRBV12-3 or TRBV12-4 to TRBJ2-7; 12 bases are a match to TRBD1. CDR3 size: 15 residues. Trimming removed 1 base from V and 5 bases from J; junction bases left unmatched: 3. CDR3 region: CASSLGGQGADEQYF. Written as DNA, the CDR3 is TGTGCCAGCAGTTTAGGGGGACAGGGGGCGGACGAGCAGTACTTC.

This clonotype was observed many times. The chain couples TRBV19 to TRBJ2-3; 12 nucleotides agree with TRBD2. Germline V CDR1 and CDR2: LNHDA, SQIVND (reference sequence). The ends lost 4 bases at V and 5 bases at J; junction bases unmatched: 7. The CDR3 runs 16 residues. CDR3 DNA sequence: TGTGCCAGTAGTAGGGGACTAGCGGGCGGAAGAGATACGCAGTATTTT. Encoded protein: CASSRGLAGGRDTQYF.

The chain has TRBV5-4 and TRBJ2-7; D not certain. Trimming removed 0 bases from V and 6 bases from J, with 7 bases in between. Germline CDR1 SGHNT, CDR2 YYREEE (reference sequence). The CDR3 loop spans 12 amino acids. CDR3 in DNA: TGTGCCAGCAGCTTGGGCAATGGCGAGCAGTACTTC. Residues: CASSLGNGEQYF.

A few counts support this clonotype. The chain carries TRBV6-1 and TRBJ1-2; 7 bases fit TRBD1. The CDR3 extends over 16 amino acids. Germline CDR1 and CDR2: MNHNS and SASEGT. Trimming took 7 bases from V and 4 from J; bases not matched to a gene: 15. In DNA form, the CDR3 reads TGTGCCAGCACGGGGCACCGGGACAGAGAGTTCTATGGCTACACCTTC. The encoded protein is CASTGHRDREFYGYTF.

The table lists this clonotype with a few counts. The chain combines TRBV29-1 with TRBJ1-1; D is ambiguous. Germline V gene data show CDR1 as SQVTM and CDR2 as ANQGSEA. The CDR3 is made up of 12 amino acids. V gave up 4 bases and J gave up 1 base, with 7 bases separating them. This CDR3 reads CSVGGWNTEAFF. In DNA form, the CDR3 reads TGCAGCGTTGGGGGATGGAACACTGAAGCTTTCTTT.

This clonotype was counted ten times or more. This rearrangement joins TRBV5-1 to TRBJ2-7, with 8 bases lining up with TRBD2. Trimming at V came to 2 bases and at J to 5 bases, leaving 9 bases not matched to a gene. The CDR3 is 15 residues long. From germline, CDR1 is SGHRS and CDR2 YFSETQ. This CDR3 reads CASSFPISGTHEQYF. The CDR3 DNA follows: TGCGCCAGCAGCTTCCCCATTAGCGGGACCCACGAGCAGTACTTC.

A few counts support this clonotype. The chain employs TRBV6-5 and TRBJ1-1, with D tentatively TRBD1 (5 bases). V dropped 0 bases and J dropped 4 bases, with 18 bases sitting between them. The CDR3 has 17 residues. CDR1 MNHEY and CDR2 SVGAGI come from the germline V gene. CDR3 coding DNA: TGTGCCAGCAGTTACTCGTTACAGGCACTCCTCGTCACTGAAGCTTTCTTT. This codes for CASSYSLQALLVTEAFF.

This clonotype was counted between two and nine times. The chain couples TRBV6-6 to TRBJ1-1; 10 bases match TRBD1. This CDR3 is built from 14 residues. Germline CDR1 reads MNHNY; CDR2 reads SVGAGI (reference sequence). V was clipped by 8 bases and J by 6 bases; unmatched bases: 9. The CDR3 nucleotides read TGTGCCAGCTCGGGACAGGGGTATTTGGCTGAAGCTTTCTTT. The encoded protein is CASSGQGYLAEAFF.

The sample holds a few counts of this clonotype. For the CDR3, the DNA is TGTGCCAGCGGAACTCACCCGGGGGCTGGCTACACCTTC. It yields the protein CASGTHPGAGYTF. The genes are TRBV27 and TRBJ1-2; a possible D gene is TRBD1 (6 bases). CDR1 MNHEY and CDR2 SMNVEV come from the germline V gene (reference sequence). This CDR3 spans 13 amino acids. With 8 bases removed from V and 7 bases from J, the gap between germline ends came to 17 bases.

This clonotype appeared many times. The genes are TRBV9 and TRBJ2-7; D is possibly TRBD1 (6 bases). Germline CDR1 SGDLS, CDR2 YYNGEE. The CDR3 spans 14 residues. V was shortened by 2 bases and J by 3 bases, with 12 bases between the two germline ends. The CDR3 sequence: CASSVQDSYYEQYF. DNA for the CDR3: TGTGCCAGCAGCGTTCAGGACAGCTACTACGAGCAGTACTTC.

The chain uses TRBV24-1 and TRBJ1-2, with 8 bases that match TRBD1. CDR1 is KGHDR and CDR2 is SFDVKD in the germline V gene. V lost 5 bases and J lost 2; bases outside the gene matches: 12. The CDR3 spans 17 residues. CDR3 coding DNA: TGTGCCACCAGTGCTTCCCGCCCGACAGGGGAGAACTATGGCTACACCTTC. It encodes CATSASRPTGENYGYTF.

In this sample, this clonotype turned up many times. V is TRBV24-1 and J is TRBJ2-7; D uncertain. CDR1 and CDR2 from the germline V gene are KGHDR and SFDVKD. The V gene lost 0 bases and the J gene lost 5 bases, with 10 bases spanning the gap. This CDR3 contains 14 residues. The CDR3 DNA follows: TGTGCCACCAGTGATTTGACCAGGCCTAACGAGCAGTACTTC. Translated: CATSDLTRPNEQYF.

The table lists this clonotype with many counts. The rearrangement joins TRBV19 to TRBJ2-2; D uncertain. This CDR3 is built from 13 residues. Per the germline V gene, CDR1 is LNHDA and CDR2 is SQIVND (reference sequence). The V and J ends lost 2 bases and 6 bases respectively, with 7 bases between them. CDR3 sequence: CASSIWGPGELFF. CDR3 sequence (DNA): TGTGCCAGTAGTATATGGGGTCCCGGGGAGCTGTTTTTT.

This clonotype was counted only a few times. This sequence joins TRBV19 and TRBJ2-2; D ambiguous. CDR3 length: 13 residues. V lost 10 bases and J 6 bases, leaving 15 bases between the germline ends. Germline V gives CDR1 LNHDA, CDR2 SQIVND (reference sequence). The CDR3, as DNA: TGTGCCACCACGCCCCCTGAGTCCGGGGAGCTGTTTTTT. Protein: CATTPPESGELFF.

V is TRBV7-8 and J is TRBJ2-7, with no clear D. CDR3 size: 13 residues. The germline V gene has CDR1 SGHVS and CDR2 FQNEAQ. The V end was cut by 3 bases, the J end by 6 bases, with 12 bases between. This CDR3 reads CASSLRLLGEQYF. The CDR3 DNA reads TGTGCCAGCAGCTTGCGTCTTCTGGGCGAGCAGTACTTC.